This entry lists 3 T cell receptor beta chains sequenced from one sample in a study of blood T cell repertoires in COVID-19. Profiling relied on immunoSEQ multiplex PCR, and the TCRdb table lists in-frame clones only, not all of them. The sample has around 260,000 clones; under 90% are singletons. The sample consisted of peripheral blood. The receptors shown here come from a woman in her forties or fifties who had recovered from COVID-19.

V is TRBV14 and J is TRBJ2-3; D is uncertain. Germline assignment: CDR1 SGHDN and CDR2 FVKESK. Trimming removed 4 bases at V and 0 bases at J, with 11 bases between. The CDR3 covers 15 residues. In DNA form, the CDR3 reads TGTGCCAGCAGCCGTGGAGTCACTAGCACAGATACGCAGTATTTT. It translates to CASSRGVTSTDTQYF. The entire variable domain, with the rest obtained from reference TRBV14 and TRBJ2-3, is as follows: EAGVTQFPSHSVIEKGQTVTLRCDPISGHDNLYWYRRVMGKEIKFLLHFVKESKQDESGMPNNRFLAERTGGTYSTLKVQPAELEDSGVYFCASSRGVTSTDTQYFGPGTRLTVL.

The V gene is TRBV3-1 (or the pseudogene TRBV3-2), the J gene TRBJ1-2; TRBD1 matches 7 bases. Losses at the gene ends were 4 bases for V and 6 bases for J; bases not matched to a gene: 11. The CDR3 is made up of 15 amino acids. Germline assignment: CDR1 LGHDT and CDR2 YNNKEL (reference sequence). The CDR3, as DNA: TGTGCCAGCAGCCGACCGGGACAGATGATGGATGGCTACACCTTC. It specifies CASSRPGQMMDGYTF.

J is TRBJ1-1 and V is TRBV6-2 or TRBV6-3; tentative D call: TRBD1 (6 bases). V lost 0 bases, J lost 5 bases, and 13 bases lay in between. Germline V CDR1 and CDR2: MNHEY, SVGEGT. This CDR3 region has 15 residues. CDR3 protein: CASSYSRGQGTEAFF. The CDR3 DNA reads TGTGCCAGCAGTTACTCGCGGGGGCAAGGGACTGAAGCTTTCTTT.